This T cell receptor beta chain was captured in a study of PD-L1 blockade in urothelial cancer. For the study at large: Bladder-origin urothelial cancer in males covered about 90% of the roughly 30 patients.

CDR1 is MDHEN, CDR2 SYDVKM, per germline. Germline trimming cut 2 bases from V and 7 bases from J; bases unmatched to any gene: 0. The CDR3 runs 13 residues. Stated time point: pretreatment peripheral blood. Assay used: immunoSEQ multiplex PCR; TCRdb lists only in-frame clones, some missing. The profile shows approximately 70,000 clones, over 80% of them singletons. This chain uses TRBV28 with TRBJ2-7; 12 positions match TRBD2. This specimen was PBMCs, taken around atezolizumab (anti-PD-L1) treatment. The TCR sequence derives from a woman in her 70s with urothelial cancer. The CDR3 protein is CASSLGTSGEQYF. In DNA, the CDR3 is TGTGCCAGCAGTTTAGGGACTAGCGGGGAGCAGTACTTC.